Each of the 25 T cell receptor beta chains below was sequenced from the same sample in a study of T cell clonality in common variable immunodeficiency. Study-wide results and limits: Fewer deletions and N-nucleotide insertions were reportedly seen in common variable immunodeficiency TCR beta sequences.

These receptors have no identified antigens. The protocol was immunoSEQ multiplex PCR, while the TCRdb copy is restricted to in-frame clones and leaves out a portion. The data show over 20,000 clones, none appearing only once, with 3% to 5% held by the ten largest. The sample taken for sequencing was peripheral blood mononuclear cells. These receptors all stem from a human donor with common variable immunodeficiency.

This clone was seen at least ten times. Partial CDR3 DNA: TGTGCCCAGGGGTCCTACAATGAG. This translates into CAQGSYNE. The entire CDR3 protein reads CAQGSYNEQFF. The chain joins TRBV30 to TRBJ2-1; weak D call: TRBD1 (6 bases). The read halts 3 residues ahead of the CDR3 end, with the missing end drawn from the germline J gene. Germline CDR1 is GTSNPN and CDR2 is SVGIG (reference sequence). This CDR3 has 11 residues. V was shortened by 8 bases and J by 1 base, with 6 bases between the two germline ends. Combining the CDR3 with reference TRBV30 and TRBJ2-1 gives the whole variable domain SQTIHQWPATLVQPVGSPLSLECTVEGTSNPNLYWYRQAAGRGLQLLFYSVGIGQISSEVPQNLSASRPQDRQFILSSKKLLLSDSGFYLCAQGSYNEQFFGPGTRLTVL.

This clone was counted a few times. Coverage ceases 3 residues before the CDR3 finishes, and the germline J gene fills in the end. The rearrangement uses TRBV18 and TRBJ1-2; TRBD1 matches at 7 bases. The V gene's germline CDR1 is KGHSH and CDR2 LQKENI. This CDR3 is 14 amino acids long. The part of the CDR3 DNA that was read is TGTGCCAGCTCATCAGGACAGGATGTCTTGGGC. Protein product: CASSSGQDVLG. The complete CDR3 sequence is CASSSGQDVLGYTF.

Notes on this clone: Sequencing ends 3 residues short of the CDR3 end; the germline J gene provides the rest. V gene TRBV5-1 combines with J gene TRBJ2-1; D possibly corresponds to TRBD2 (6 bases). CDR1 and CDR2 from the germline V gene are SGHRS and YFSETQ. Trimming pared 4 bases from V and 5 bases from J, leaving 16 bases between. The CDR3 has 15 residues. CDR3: CASSPLGGPDNEQFF. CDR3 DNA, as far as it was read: TGCGCCAGCAGCCCCTTAGGAGGGCCCGACAATGAG.

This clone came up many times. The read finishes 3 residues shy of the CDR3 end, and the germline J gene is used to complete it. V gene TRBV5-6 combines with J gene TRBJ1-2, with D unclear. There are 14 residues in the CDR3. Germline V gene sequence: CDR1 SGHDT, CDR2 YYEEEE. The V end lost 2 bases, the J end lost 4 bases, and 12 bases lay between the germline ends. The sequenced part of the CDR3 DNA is TGTGCCAGCAGCTTTTCACTGCTGTCCTATGGC. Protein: CASSFSLLSYG. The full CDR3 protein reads CASSFSLLSYGYTF.

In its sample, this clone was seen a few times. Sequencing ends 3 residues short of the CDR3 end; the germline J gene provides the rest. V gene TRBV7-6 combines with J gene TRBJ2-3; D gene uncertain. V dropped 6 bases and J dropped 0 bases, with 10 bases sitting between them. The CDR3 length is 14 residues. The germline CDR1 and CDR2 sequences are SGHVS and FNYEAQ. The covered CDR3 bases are TGTGCCAGCAGAAAAGGGCCAAGCACAGATACG. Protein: CASRKGPSTDT. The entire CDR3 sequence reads CASRKGPSTDTQYF. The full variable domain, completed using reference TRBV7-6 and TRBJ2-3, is GAGVSQSPRYKVTKRGQDVALRCDPISGHVSLYWYRQALGQGPEFLTYFNYEAQQDKSGLPNDRFSAERPEGSISTLTIQRTEQRDSAMYRCASRKGPSTDTQYFGPGTRLTVL.

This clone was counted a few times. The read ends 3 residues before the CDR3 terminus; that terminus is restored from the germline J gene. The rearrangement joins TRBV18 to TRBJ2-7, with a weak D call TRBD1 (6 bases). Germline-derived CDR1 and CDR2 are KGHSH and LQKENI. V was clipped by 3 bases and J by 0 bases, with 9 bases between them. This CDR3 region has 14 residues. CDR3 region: CASSPRDTSYEQYF. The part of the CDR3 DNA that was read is TGTGCCAGCTCACCCAGGGACACCTCCTACGAG.

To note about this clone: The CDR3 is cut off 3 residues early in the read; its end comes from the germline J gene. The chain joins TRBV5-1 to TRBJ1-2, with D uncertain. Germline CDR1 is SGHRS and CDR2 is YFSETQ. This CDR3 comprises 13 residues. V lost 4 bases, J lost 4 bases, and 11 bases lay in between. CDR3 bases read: TGCGCCAGCAGCGCCGACATTGCCTATGGC. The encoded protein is CASSADIAYG. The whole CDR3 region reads CASSADIAYGYTF.

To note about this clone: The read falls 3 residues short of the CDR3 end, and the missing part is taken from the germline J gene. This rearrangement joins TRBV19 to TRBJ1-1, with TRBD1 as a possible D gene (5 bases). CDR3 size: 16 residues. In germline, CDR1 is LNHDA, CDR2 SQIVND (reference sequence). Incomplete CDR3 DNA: TGTGCCAGTAGTATAGCTCCGGGACCACCGACCGGGGGG. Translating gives CASSIAPGPPTGG. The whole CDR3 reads CASSIAPGPPTGGAFF.

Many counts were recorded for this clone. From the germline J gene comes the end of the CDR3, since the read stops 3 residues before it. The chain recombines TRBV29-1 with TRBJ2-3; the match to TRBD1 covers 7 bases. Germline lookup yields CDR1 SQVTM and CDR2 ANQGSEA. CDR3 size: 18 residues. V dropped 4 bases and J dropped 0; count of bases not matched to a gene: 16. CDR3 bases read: TGCAGCGTTGGACCGAGGGGGCCCAGCCGTTTTAGCACAGATACG. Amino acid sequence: CSVGPRGPSRFSTDT. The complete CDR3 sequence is CSVGPRGPSRFSTDTQYF.

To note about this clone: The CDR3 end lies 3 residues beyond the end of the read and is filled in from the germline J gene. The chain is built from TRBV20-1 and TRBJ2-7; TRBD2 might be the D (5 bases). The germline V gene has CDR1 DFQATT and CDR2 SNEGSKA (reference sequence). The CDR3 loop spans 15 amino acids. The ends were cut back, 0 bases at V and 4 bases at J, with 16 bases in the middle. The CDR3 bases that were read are TGCAGTGCTAGAGACAGCGGTCTAGGGCAGTACGAG. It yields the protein CSARDSGLGQYE. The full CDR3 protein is CSARDSGLGQYEQYF.

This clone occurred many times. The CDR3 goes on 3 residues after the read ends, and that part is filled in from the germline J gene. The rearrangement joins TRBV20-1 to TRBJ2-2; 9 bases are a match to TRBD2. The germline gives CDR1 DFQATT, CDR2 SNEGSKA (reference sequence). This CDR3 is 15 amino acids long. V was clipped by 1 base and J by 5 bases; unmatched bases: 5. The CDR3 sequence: CSARVAGGWTGELFF. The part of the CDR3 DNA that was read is TGCAGTGCTAGAGTGGCGGGAGGGTGGACCGGGGAG.

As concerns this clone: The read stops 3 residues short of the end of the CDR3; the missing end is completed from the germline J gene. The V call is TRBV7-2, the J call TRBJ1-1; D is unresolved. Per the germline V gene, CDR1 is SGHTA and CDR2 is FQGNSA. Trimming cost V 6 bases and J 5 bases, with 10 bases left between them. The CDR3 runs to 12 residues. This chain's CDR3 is CASSRRGTEAFF. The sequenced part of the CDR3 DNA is TGTGCCAGCAGTCGACGCGGAACTGAA.

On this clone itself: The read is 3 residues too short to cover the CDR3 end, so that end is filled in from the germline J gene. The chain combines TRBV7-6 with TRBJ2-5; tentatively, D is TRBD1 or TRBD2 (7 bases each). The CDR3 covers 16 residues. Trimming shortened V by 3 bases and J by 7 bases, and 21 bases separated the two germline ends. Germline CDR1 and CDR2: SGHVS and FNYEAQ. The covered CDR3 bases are TGTGCCAGCAGCTTTTCCCCATATACAGGGGAGGGGACC. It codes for CASSFSPYTGEGT. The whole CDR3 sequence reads CASSFSPYTGEGTQYF. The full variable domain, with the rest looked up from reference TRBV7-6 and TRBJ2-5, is GAGVSQSPRYKVTKRGQDVALRCDPISGHVSLYWYRQALGQGPEFLTYFNYEAQQDKSGLPNDRFSAERPEGSISTLTIQRTEQRDSAMYRCASSFSPYTGEGTQYFGPGTRLLVL.

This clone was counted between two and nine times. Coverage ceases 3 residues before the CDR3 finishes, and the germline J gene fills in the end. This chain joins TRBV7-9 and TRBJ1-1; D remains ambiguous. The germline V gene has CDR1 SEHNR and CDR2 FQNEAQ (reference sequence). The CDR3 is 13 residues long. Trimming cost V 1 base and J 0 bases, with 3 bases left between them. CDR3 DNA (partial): TGTGCCAGCAGCTTAGAGCTGAACACTGAA. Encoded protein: CASSLELNTE. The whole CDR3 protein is CASSLELNTEAFF.

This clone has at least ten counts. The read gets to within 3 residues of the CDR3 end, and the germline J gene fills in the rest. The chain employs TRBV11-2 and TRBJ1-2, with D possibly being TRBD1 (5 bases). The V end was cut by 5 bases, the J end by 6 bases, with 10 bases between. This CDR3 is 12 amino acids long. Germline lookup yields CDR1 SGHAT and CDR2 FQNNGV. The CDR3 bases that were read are TGTGCCAGCAGCCAGGGTTGGGATGGC. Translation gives CASSQGWDG. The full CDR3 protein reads CASSQGWDGYTF.

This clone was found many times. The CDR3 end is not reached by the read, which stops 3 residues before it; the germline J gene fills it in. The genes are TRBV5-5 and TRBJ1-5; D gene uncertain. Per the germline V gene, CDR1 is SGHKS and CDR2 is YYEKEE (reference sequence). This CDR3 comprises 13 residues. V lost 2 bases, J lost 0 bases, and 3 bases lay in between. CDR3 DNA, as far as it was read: TGTGCCAGCAGCTTTTATAGCAATCAGCCC. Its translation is CASSFYSNQP. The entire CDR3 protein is CASSFYSNQPQHF.

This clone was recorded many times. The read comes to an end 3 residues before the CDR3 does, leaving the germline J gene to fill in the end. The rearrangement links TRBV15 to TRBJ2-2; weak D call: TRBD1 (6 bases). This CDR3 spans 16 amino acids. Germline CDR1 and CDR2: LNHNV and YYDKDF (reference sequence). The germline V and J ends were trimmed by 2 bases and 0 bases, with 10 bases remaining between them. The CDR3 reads CATSRQTGSNTGELFF. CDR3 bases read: TGTGCCACCAGCAGACAAACAGGGTCGAACACCGGGGAG.

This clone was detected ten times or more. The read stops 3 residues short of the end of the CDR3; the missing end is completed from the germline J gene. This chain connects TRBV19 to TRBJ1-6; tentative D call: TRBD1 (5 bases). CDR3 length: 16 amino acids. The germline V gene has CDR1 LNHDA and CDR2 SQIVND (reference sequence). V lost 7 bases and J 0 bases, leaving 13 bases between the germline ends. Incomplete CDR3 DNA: TGTGCCAGTAAATTCGGGGGAAGCTCCTATAATTCACCC. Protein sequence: CASKFGGSSYNSP. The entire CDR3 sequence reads CASKFGGSSYNSPLHF.

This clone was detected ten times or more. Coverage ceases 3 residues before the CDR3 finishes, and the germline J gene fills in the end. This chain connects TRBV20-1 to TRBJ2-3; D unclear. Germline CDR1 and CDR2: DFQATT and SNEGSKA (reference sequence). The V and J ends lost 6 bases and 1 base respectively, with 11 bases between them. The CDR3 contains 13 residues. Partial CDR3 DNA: TGCAGTGCGAAGCCGCACCGCACAGATACG. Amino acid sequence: CSAKPHRTDT. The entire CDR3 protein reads CSAKPHRTDTQYF.

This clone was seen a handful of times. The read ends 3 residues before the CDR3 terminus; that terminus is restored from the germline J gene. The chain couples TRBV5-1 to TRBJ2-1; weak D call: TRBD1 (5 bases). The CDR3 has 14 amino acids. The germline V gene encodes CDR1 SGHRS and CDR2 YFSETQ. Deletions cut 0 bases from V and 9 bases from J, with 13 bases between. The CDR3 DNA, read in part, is TGCGCCAGCAGCTTGGGCGCCACGCAGGGTGAG. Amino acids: CASSLGATQGE. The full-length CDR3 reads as CASSLGATQGEQFF.

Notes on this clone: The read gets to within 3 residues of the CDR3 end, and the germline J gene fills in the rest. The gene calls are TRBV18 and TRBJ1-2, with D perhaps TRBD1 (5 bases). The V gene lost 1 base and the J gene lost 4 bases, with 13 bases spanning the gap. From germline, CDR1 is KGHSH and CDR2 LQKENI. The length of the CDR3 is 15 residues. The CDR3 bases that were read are TGTGCCAGCTCACCACTGGGCCAGGGAAGCTATGGC. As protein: CASSPLGQGSYG. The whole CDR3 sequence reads CASSPLGQGSYGYTF. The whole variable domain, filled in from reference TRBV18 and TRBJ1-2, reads NAGVMQNPRHLVRRRGQEARLRCSPMKGHSHVYWYRQLPEEGLKFMVYLQKENIIDESGMPKERFSAEFPKEGPSILRIQQVVRGDSAAYFCASSPLGQGSYGYTFGSGTRLTVV.

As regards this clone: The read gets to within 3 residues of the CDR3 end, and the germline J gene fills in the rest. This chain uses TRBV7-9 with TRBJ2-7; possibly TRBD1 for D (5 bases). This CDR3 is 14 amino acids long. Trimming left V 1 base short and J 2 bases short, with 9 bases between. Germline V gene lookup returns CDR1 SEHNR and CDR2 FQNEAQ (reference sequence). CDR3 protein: CASSLVGRAYEQYF. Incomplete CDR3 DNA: TGTGCCAGCAGCTTAGTGGGGCGCGCCTACGAG.

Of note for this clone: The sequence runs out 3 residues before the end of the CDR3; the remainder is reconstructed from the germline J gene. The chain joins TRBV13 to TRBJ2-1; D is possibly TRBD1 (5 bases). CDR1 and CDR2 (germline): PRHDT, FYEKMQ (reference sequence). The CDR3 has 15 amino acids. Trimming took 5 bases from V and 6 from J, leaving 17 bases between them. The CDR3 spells CASSRWVTGFNEQFF. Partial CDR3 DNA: TGTGCCAGCAGCAGATGGGTTACAGGTTTCAATGAG.

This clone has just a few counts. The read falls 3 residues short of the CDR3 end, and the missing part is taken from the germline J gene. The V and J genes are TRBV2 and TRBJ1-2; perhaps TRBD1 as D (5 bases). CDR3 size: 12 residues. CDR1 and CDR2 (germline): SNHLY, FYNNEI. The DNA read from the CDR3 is TGTGCCAGCAGGTGGCAGGGCGACGGC. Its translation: CASRWQGDG. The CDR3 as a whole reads CASRWQGDGYTF. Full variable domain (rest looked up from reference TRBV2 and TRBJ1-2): EPEVTQTPSHQVTQMGQEVILRCVPISNHLYFYWYRQILGQKVEFLVSFYNNEISEKSEIFDDQFSVERPDGSNFTLKIRSTKLEDSAMYFCASRWQGDGYTFGSGTRLTVV.

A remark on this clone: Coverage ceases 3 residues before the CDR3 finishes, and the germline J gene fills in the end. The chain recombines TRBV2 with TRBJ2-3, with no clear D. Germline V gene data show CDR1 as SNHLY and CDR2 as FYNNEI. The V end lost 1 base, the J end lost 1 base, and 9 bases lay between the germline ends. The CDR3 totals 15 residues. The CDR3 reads CASSEGGTRTDTQYF. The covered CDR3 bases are TGTGCCAGCAGTGAAGGCGGCACCCGCACAGATACG.